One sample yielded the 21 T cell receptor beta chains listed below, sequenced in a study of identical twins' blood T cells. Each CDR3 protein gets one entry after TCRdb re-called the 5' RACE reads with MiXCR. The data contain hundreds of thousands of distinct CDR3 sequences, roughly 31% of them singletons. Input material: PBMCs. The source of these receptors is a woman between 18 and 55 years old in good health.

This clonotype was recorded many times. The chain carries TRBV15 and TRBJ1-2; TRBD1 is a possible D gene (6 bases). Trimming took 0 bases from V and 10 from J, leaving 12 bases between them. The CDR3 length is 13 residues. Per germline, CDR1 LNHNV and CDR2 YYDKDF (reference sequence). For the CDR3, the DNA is TGTGCCACCAGCAGAGATCACCAGGGGCTCTACACCTTC. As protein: CATSRDHQGLYTF.

The CDR3 sequence: CAISSKMGEAFF. The CDR3 DNA reads TGTGCCATCAGTTCAAAGATGGGCGAAGCTTTCTTT. The genes are TRBV10-3 and TRBJ1-1; D gene unclear. Trimming left V 5 bases short and J 8 bases short, with 12 bases between. This CDR3 region has 12 residues. Germline CDR1 and CDR2: ENHRY and SYGVKD.

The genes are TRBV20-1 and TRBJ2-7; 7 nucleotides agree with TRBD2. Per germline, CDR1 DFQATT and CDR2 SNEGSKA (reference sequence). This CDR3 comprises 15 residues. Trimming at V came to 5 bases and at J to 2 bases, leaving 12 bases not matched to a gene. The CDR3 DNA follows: TGCAGTGCTTCTATAGGGGCTAGCGGCACCTACGAGCAGTACTTC. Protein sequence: CSASIGASGTYEQYF.

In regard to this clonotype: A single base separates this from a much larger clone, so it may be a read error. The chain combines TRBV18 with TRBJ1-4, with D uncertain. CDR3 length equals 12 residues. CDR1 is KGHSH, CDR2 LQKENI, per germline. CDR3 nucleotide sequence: TGTGCCGGCTCCGACCGTGGGGAAAAACTGTTTTTT. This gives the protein CAGSDRGEKLFF.

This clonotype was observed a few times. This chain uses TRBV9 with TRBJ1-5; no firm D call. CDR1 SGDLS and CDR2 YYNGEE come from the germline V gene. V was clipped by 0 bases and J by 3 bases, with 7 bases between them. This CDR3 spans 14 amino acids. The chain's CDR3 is CASSVGLINQPQHF. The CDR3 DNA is TGTGCCAGCAGCGTAGGGCTCATCAATCAGCCCCAGCATTTT.

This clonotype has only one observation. The CDR3 DNA sequence: TGTGCCTGGAGTCGCGGGTTCGGGGAGCTGTTTTTT. Translation: CAWSRGFGELFF. The chain has TRBV30 and TRBJ2-2; D might be TRBD2 (5 bases). In germline, CDR1 is GTSNPN, CDR2 SVGIG (reference sequence). V lost 2 bases and J lost 7, with 8 bases in between. The CDR3 runs 12 residues.

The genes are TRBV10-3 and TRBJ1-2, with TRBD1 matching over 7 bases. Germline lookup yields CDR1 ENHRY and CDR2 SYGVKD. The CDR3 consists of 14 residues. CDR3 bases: TGTTCCTCCTTAAAGGACAGGACTAACTATGGCTACACCTTC. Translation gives CSSLKDRTNYGYTF.

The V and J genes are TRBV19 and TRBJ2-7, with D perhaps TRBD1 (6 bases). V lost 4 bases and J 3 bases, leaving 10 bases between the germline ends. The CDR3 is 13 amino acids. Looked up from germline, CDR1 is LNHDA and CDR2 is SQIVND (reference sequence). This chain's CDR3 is CASSTGQFYEQYF. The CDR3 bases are TGTGCCAGTAGTACTGGACAGTTCTACGAGCAGTACTTC.

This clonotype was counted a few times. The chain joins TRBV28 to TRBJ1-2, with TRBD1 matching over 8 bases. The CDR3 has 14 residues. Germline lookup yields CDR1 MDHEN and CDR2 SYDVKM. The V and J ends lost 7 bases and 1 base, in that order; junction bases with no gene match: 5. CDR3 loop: CASMLDRVNYGYTF. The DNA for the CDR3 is TGTGCCAGCATGCTGGACAGGGTTAACTATGGCTACACCTTC.

The CDR3 is CSARDRGAWASGVLNTGELFF. The CDR3 nucleotides are TGCAGTGCTAGAGATCGTGGGGCGTGGGCTAGCGGAGTCTTGAACACCGGGGAGCTGTTTTTT. The V call is TRBV20-1, the J call TRBJ2-2, with 7 positions matching TRBD2. The CDR3 has 21 amino acids. In germline, CDR1 is DFQATT, CDR2 SNEGSKA (reference sequence). J gave up 1 base and V 0 bases, and 20 bases lay outside the gene matches.

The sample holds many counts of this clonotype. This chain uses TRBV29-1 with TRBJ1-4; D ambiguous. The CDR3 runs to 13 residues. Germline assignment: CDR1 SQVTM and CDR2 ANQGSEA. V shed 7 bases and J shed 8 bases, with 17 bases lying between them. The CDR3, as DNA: TGCAGCGCTCGCGACCGAACAAGGGAAAAACTGTTTTTT. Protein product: CSARDRTREKLFF.

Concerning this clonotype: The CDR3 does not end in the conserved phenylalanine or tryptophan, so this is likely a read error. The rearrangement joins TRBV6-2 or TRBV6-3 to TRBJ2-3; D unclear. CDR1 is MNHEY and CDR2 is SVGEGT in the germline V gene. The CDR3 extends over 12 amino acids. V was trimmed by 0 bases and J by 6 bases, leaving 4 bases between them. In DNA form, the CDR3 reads TGTGCCAGCAGTTACTCGAAGGATACGCAGTATCTT. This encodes CASSYSKDTQYL.

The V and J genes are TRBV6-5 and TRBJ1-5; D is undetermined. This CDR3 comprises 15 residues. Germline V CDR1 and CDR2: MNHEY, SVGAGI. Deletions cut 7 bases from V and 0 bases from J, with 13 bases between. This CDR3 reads CASKATPNSNQPQHF. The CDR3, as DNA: TGTGCCAGCAAAGCTACCCCGAATAGCAATCAGCCCCAGCATTTT.

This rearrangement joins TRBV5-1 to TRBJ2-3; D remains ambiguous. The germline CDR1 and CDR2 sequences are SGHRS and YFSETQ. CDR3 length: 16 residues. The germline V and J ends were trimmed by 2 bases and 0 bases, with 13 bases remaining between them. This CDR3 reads CASSFFSTDSTDTQYF. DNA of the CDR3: TGCGCCAGCAGCTTCTTCTCGACGGATAGCACAGATACGCAGTATTTT.

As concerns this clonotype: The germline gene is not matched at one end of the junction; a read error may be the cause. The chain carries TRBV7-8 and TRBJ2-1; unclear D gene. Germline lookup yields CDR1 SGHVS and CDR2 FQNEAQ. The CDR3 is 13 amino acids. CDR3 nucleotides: TGTGCCAGCGGCTTAGTAAAGGGATTCGAGCAGTTCTTC. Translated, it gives CASGLVKGFEQFF.

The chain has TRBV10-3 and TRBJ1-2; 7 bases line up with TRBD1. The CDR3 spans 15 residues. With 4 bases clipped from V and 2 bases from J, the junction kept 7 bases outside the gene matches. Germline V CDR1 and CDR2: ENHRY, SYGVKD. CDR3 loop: CAISGGGGRNYGYTF. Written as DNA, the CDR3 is TGTGCCATCAGTGGAGGGGGCGGAAGAAACTATGGCTACACCTTC.

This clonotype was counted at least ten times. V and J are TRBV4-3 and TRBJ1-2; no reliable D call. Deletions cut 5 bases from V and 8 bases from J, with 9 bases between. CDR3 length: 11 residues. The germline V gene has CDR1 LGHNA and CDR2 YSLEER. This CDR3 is CASSSAWGYTF. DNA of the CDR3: TGCGCCAGCAGCTCGGCCTGGGGCTACACCTTC.

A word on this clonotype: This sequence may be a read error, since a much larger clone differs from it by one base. The CDR3 protein is CSVWTSGRTLSSTDAQYF. The CDR3 DNA sequence: TGCAGCGTTTGGACTAGCGGGAGGACCCTATCTAGCACAGATGCGCAGTATTTT. The chain combines TRBV29-1 with TRBJ2-3, with TRBD2 matching 14 bases. The CDR3 length is 18 residues. Germline-derived CDR1 and CDR2 are SQVTM and ANQGSEA.

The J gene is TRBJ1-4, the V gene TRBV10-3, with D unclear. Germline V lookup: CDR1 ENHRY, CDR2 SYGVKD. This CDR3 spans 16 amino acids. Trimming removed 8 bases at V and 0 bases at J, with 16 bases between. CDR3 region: CAILREKFATNEKLFF. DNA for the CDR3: TGTGCCATCCTCAGAGAGAAATTTGCAACTAATGAAAAACTGTTTTTT.

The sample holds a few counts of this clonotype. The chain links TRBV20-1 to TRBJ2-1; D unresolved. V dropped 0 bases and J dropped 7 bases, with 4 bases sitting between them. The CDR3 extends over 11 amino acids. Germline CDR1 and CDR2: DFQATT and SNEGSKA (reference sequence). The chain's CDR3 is CSAREPNEQFF. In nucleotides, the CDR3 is TGCAGTGCTAGAGAGCCGAATGAGCAGTTCTTC.

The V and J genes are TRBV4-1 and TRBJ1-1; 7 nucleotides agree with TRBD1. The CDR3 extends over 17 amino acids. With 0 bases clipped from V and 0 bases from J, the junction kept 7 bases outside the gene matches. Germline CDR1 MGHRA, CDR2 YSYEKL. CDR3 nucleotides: TGCGCCAGCAGCCAAGAAGACAGGGCTGCGATGAACACTGAAGCTTTCTTT. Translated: CASSQEDRAAMNTEAFF.